Given below is one T cell receptor (beta chain) in context. Antigen unknown. The data are from a study of blood T cells in healthy people across ages. Findings and caveats of the study: Higher diversity and more naive CD4+ cells were features of long-lived donors, compared to aged donors. Donor CMV infection status was unknown, possibly confounding age-related changes in expanded clonotypes. Unsorted PBMCs prevented conclusive naive versus antigen-experienced comparison.

The authors ran a second PCR of roughly 6 to 12 cycles using a sample-barcoded 5' primer and a J-beta primer mix. TCRdb reprocessed the 5' RACE reads via MiXCR and lists one record per CDR3 protein. The table includes 850,000 to 1,100,000 distinct CDR3 sequences, 35% to 40% detected once. CDR1 ENHRY and CDR2 SYGVKD come from the germline V gene. With 5 bases removed from V and 0 bases from J, the gap between germline ends came to 10 bases. The CDR3 loop spans 15 amino acids. This receptor was identified in a man aged 18 to 29 in good health. The chain is built from TRBV10-3 and TRBJ2-2; the D is unclear. The sequenced sample consisted of blood. Here the CDR3 reads CAISSMGPNTGELFF. CDR3 DNA sequence: TGTGCCATCAGTTCGATGGGCCCGAACACCGGGGAGCTGTTTTTT.